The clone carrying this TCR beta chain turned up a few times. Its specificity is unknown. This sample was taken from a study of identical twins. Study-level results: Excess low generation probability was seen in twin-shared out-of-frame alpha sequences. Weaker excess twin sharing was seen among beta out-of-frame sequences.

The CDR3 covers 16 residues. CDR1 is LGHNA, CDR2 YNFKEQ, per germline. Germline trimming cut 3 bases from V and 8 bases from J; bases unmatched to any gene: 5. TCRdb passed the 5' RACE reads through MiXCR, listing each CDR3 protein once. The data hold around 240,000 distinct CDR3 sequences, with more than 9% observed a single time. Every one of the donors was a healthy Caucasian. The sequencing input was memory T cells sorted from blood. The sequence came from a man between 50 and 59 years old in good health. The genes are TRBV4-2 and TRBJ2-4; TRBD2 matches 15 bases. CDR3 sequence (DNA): TGTGCCAGCAGCCACGAACGGACTAGCGGGAGGGACATTCAGTACTTC. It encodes CASSHERTSGRDIQYF.